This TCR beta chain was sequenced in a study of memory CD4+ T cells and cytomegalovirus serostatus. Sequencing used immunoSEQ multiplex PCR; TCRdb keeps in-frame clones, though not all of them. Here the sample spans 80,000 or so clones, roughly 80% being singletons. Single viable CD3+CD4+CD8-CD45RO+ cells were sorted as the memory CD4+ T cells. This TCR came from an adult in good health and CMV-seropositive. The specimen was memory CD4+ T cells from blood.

CDR3 amino acids: CASSSDRLGYTF. The CDR3 bases are TGTGCCAGCAGCTCGGACAGACTTGGCTACACCTTC. The chain employs TRBV14 and TRBJ1-2; TRBD1 is a possible D gene (6 bases). With 5 bases removed from V and 7 bases from J, the gap between germline ends came to 11 bases. Germline CDR1 reads SGHDN; CDR2 reads FVKESK. The CDR3 length is 12 residues.